A single TCR beta chain is shown here with its context. This record belongs to a study of tumor-infiltrating lymphocytes in primary liver carcinoma. About the research overall: Samples had roughly 3.5 to 7.13 million productive TCRbeta reads, comparable between tissue types.

Co-extracting RNA and DNA was done with 20-30 mg of unsorted bulk tissue as input. Primary liver carcinoma in the patients was surgically resected. Treatment-naive at the time, the patients had chronic HBV infection. CDR1 is SGHAT and CDR2 is FQNNGV in the germline V gene. The CDR3 runs to 14 residues. Trimming cost V 2 bases and J 9 bases, with 14 bases left between them. Starting material of around 460 ng total RNA yielded TCR beta cDNA via a constant-region primer. A slightly modified ARM-PCR protocol with three nested multiplex PCR rounds produced these TCR beta libraries. Two initial PCR rounds of around 10 cycles each paired TRBV1-TRBV30 forward primers with a C-beta reverse primer. TCRdb reanalysed the multiplex PCR reads using MiXCR and keeps one entry per CDR3 protein. Among 25,000 to 30,000 distinct CDR3 sequences, around 79% were seen once, and the ten largest hold roughly half.

This TCR came from a middle-aged man with primary liver carcinoma and hepatitis B virus infection. The rearrangement uses TRBV11-2 and TRBJ2-1; unclear D gene. Sequenced: liver tumor tissue from sampling region 3. As to subset: tumor region T3, left-lateral pole. As DNA, the CDR3 is TGTGCCAGCAGCTTATATCGGATAGCTAGTGAGCAGTTCTTC. It is translated as CASSLYRIASEQFF.